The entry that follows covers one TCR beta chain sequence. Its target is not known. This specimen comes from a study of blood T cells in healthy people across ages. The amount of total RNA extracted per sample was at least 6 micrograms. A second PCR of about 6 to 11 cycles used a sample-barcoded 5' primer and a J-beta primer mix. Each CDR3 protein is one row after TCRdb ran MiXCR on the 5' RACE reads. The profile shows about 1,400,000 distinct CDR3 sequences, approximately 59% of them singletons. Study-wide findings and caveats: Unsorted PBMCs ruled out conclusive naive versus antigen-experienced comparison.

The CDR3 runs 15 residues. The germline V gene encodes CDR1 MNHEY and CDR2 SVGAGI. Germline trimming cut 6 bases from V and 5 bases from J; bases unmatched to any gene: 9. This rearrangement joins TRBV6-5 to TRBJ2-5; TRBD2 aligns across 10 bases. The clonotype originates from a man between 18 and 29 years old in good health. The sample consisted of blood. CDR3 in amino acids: CASRPGLADLETQYF. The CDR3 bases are TGTGCCAGCAGGCCCGGACTAGCGGACCTGGAGACCCAGTACTTC.